This T cell receptor beta chain was sequenced in a study of blood T cell repertoires in COVID-19. J was trimmed by 2 bases and V by 5 bases; bases with no gene match: 5. Germline values: CDR1 LNHDA, CDR2 SQIVND (reference sequence). CDR3 length equals 14 residues. Libraries were prepared by immunoSEQ multiplex PCR; TCRdb keeps only in-frame clonotypes and omits some of them. The sample consists of more than 90,000 clones, 70% to 85% of them appearing once. The TCR originated in a human donor in a cohort sampled during active COVID-19. This rearrangement joins TRBV19 to TRBJ2-7, with 8 bases aligning to TRBD1. Sample: peripheral blood. CDR3 sequence: CASSVTGAAYEQYF. The CDR3 DNA reads as TGTGCCAGTAGTGTGACAGGGGCAGCCTACGAGCAGTACTTC.